The TCR beta chain described here comes from a study of blood T cells in healthy people across ages. General study findings and limits: Among T cells, TCR beta diversity per million cells dropped roughly linearly as age rose. Unsorted PBMCs prevented conclusive naive versus antigen-experienced comparison.

Regarding this clonotype: The antigen is unknown.

A J-beta primer mix and a sample-barcoded 5' primer were used in a second PCR of about 7 to 12 cycles. There were at least 2.5 million CDR3-containing paired-end reads obtained from each sample. Via MiXCR, TCRdb re-called the 5' RACE reads, giving one row per CDR3 protein. The sample has 1.6 million or so distinct CDR3 sequences; approximately 32% are singletons. After removal of 2 bases from V and 11 bases from J, the junction contained 9 bases not matched to a gene. Germline CDR1 SGHRS, CDR2 YFSETQ. This CDR3 spans 15 amino acids. The rearrangement uses TRBV5-1 and TRBJ2-5; 13 bases fit TRBD2. The material sequenced was blood. The receptor was derived from a woman aged 25 to 39 in good health. CDR3 coding DNA: TGCGCCAGCAGCTTACTAGCGGGGGGGGGCAATGAGCAGTACTTC. This sequence encodes CASSLLAGGGNEQYF.